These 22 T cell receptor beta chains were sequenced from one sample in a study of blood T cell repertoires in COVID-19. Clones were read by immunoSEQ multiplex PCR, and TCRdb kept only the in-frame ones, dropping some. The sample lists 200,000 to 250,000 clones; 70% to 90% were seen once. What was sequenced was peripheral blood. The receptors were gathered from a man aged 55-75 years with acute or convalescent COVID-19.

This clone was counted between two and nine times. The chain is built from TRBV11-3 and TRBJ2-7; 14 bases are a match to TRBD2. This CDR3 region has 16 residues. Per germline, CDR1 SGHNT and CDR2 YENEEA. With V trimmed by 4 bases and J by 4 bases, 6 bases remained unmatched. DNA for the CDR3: TGTGCCAGCAGCTCGGGACTAGCGGGAGTGGGTTACGAGCAGTACTTC. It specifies CASSSGLAGVGYEQYF. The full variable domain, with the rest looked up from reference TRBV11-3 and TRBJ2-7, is EAGVVQSPRYKIIEKKQPVAFWCNPISGHNTLYWYLQNLGQGPELLIRYENEEAVDDSQLPKDRFSAERLKGVDSTLKIQPAELGDSAVYLCASSSGLAGVGYEQYFGPGTRLTVT.

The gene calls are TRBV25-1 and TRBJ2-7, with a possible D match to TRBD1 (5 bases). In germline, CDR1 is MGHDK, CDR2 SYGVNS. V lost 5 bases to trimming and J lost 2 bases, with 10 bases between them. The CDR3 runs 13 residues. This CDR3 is CASSRQGTYEQYF. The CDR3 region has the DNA TGTGCCAGCAGTCGGCAGGGAACCTACGAGCAGTACTTC.

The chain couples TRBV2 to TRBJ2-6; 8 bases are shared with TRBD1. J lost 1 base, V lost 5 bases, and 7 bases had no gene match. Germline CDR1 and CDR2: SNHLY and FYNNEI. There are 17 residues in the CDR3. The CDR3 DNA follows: TGTGCCAGCAGTTGGACAGGGCTGGGATCTGGGGCCAACGTCCTGACTTTC. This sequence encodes CASSWTGLGSGANVLTF.

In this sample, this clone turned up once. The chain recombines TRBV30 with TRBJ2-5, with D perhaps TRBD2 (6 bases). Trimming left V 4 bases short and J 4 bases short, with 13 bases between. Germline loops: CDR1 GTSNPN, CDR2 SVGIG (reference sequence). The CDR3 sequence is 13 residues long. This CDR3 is CAWKWPGAETQYF. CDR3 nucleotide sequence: TGTGCCTGGAAATGGCCGGGAGCAGAGACCCAGTACTTC.

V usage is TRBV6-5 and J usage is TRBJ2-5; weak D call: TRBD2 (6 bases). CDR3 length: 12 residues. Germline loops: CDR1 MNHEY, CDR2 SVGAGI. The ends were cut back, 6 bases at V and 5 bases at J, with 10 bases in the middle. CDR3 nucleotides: TGTGCCAGCAGGAGTGGGGGGGAGACCCAGTACTTC. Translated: CASRSGGETQYF.

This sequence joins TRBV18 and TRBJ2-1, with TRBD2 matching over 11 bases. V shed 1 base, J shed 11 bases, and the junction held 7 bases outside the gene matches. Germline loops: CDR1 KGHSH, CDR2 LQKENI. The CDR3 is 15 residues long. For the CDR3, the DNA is TGTGCCAGCTCACCACAGGGCACTAGCGGGAGTAAGCAGTTCTTC. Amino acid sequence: CASSPQGTSGSKQFF.

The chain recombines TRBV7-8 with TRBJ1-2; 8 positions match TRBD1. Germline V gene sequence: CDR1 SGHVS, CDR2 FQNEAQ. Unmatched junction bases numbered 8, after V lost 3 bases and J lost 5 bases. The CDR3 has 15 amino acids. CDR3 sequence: CASSLDRAGRYGYTF. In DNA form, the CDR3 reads TGTGCCAGCAGCTTGGACAGGGCAGGACGGTATGGCTACACCTTC.

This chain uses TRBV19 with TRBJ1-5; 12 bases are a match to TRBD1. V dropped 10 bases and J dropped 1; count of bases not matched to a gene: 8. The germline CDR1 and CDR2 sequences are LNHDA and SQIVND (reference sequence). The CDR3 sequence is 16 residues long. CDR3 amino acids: CATGTGGRRSNQPQHF. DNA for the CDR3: TGTGCCACCGGGACAGGGGGCCGGAGGAGCAATCAGCCCCAGCATTTT.

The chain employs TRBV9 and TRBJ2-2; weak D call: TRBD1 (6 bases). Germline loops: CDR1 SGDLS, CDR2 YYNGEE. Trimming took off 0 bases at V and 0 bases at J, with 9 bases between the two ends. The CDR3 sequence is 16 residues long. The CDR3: CASSVGTEANTGELFF. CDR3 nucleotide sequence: TGTGCCAGCAGCGTAGGGACAGAGGCGAACACCGGGGAGCTGTTTTTT.

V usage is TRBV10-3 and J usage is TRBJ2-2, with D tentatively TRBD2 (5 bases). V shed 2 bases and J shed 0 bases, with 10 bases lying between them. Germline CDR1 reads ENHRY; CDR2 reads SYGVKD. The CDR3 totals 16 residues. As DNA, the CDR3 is TGTGCCATCAGTGAGGTTTTGGACTCGAACACCGGGGAGCTGTTTTTT. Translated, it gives CAISEVLDSNTGELFF.

This CDR3 is CATSVEGGPGNEQFF. The CDR3 bases are TGTGCCACTTCAGTGGAGGGAGGGCCCGGGAATGAGCAGTTCTTC. This chain links TRBV10-3 with TRBJ2-1; the match to TRBD2 covers 7 bases. Germline V lookup: CDR1 ENHRY, CDR2 SYGVKD. V was clipped by 10 bases and J by 7 bases; unmatched bases: 16. The CDR3 runs to 15 residues.

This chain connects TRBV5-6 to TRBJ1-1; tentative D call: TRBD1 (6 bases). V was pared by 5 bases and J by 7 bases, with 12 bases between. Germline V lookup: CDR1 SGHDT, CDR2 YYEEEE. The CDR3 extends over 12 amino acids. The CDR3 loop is CASRPYRVEAFF. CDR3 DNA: TGTGCCAGCAGACCTTACAGGGTTGAAGCTTTCTTT.

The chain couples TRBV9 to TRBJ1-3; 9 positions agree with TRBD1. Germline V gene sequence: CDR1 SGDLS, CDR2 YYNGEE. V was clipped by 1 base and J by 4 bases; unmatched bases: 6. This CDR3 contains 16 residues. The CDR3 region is CASSVTTGGSGNTIYF. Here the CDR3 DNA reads TGTGCCAGCAGCGTAACAACAGGGGGCTCCGGAAACACCATATATTTT.

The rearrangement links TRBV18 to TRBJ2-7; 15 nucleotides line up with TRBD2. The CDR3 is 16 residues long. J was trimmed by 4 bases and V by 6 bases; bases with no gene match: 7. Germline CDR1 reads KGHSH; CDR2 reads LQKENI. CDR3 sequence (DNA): TGTGCCAGCTCTCCTGGACTAGCGGGAGGGGGTTACGAGCAGTACTTC. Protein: CASSPGLAGGGYEQYF.

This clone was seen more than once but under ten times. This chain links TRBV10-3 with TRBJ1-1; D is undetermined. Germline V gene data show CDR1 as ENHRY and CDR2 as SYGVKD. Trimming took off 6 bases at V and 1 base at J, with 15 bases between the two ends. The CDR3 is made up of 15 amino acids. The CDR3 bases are TGTGCCATCAGGACACTCGGGGAGGGGAACACTGAAGCTTTCTTT. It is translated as CAIRTLGEGNTEAFF.

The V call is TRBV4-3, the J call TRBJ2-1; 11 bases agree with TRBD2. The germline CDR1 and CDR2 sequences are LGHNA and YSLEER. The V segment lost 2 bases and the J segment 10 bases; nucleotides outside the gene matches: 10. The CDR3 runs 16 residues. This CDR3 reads CASSQSLAGGGREQFF. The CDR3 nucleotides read TGCGCCAGCAGCCAATCTCTAGCGGGAGGAGGTCGGGAGCAGTTCTTC.

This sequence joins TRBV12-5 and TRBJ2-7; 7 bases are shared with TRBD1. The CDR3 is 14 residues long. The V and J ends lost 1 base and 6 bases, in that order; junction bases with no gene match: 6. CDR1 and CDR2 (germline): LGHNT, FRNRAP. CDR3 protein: CASGLETGATEQYF. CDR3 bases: TGTGCTAGTGGTTTGGAAACAGGGGCGACCGAGCAGTACTTC.

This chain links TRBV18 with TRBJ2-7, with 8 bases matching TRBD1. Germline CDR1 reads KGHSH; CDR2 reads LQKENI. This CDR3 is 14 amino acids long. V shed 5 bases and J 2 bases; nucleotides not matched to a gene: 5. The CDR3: CASSETRGPYEQYF. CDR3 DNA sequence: TGTGCCAGCTCAGAAACCAGGGGGCCCTACGAGCAGTACTTC.

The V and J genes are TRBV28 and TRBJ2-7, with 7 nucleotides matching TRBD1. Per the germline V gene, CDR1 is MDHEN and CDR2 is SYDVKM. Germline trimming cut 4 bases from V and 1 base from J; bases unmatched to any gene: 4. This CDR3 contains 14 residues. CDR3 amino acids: CASSSWTGSYEQYF. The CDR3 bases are TGTGCCAGCAGTTCTTGGACAGGATCCTACGAGCAGTACTTC.

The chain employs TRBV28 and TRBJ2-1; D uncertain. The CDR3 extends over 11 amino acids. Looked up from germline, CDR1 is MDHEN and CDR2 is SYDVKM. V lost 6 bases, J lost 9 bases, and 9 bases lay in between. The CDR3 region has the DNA TGTGCCAGCAGCTACCGGAGTGAGCAGTTCTTC. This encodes CASSYRSEQFF.

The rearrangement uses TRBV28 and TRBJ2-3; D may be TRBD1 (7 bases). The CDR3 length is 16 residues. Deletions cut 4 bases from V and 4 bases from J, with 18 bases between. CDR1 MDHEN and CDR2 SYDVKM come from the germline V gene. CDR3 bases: TGTGCCAGCAGTTCCAGGGGGAGGATAGAGGCAGATACGCAGTATTTT. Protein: CASSSRGRIEADTQYF.

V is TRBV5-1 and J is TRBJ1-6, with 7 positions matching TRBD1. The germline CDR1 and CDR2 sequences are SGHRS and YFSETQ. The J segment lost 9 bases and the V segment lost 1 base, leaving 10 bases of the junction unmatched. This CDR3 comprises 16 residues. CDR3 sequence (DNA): TGCGCCAGCAGCTTGAGCCCGGGGACAGCGAGTTCACCCCTCCACTTT. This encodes CASSLSPGTASSPLHF. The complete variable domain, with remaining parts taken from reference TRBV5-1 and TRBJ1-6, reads KAGVTQTPRYLIKTRGQQVTLSCSPISGHRSVSWYQQTPGQGLQFLFEYFSETQRNKGNFPGRFSGRQFSNSRSEMNVSTLELGDSALYLCASSLSPGTASSPLHFGNGTRLTVT.